These 17 T cell receptor beta chains were sequenced from one sample in a study of tumor and adjacent non-tumor tissue in lung cancer. TCRbeta libraries were built with three rounds of nested PCR, modified from ARM-PCR. TCRdb re-called the multiplex PCR reads with MiXCR, one entry per CDR3 protein. The sample shows about 90,000 distinct CDR3 sequences, roughly three quarters of them seen only once. The template was RNA from unsorted bulk tissue. This non-tumor lung sample came from over 3 cm beyond the tumor edge. The sequencing input was distant non-tumor lung tissue. These receptors were collected from a woman in her forties or fifties with non-small cell lung cancer.

Worth noting for this clonotype: The junction departs from the called germline gene at one end, perhaps through a read error. V gene TRBV11-2 combines with J gene TRBJ2-1; 12 nucleotides agree with TRBD2. CDR1 is SGHAT and CDR2 is FQNNGV in the germline V gene. There are 15 residues in the CDR3. CDR3 in amino acids: CASILESSGRAEQFF. The CDR3 coding sequence is TGTGCCAGCATCTTAGAATCTAGCGGGAGGGCTGAGCAATTCTTC.

Many counts were recorded for this clonotype. The chain has TRBV7-9 and TRBJ1-1, with D maybe TRBD1 (5 bases). The CDR3 sequence is 13 residues long. The ends were cut back, 5 bases at V and 7 bases at J, with 14 bases in the middle. The germline V gene encodes CDR1 SEHNR and CDR2 FQNEAQ (reference sequence). As DNA, the CDR3 is TGTGCCAGCAGCCTCAGGGCTGACGGTGAAGCTTTCTTT. Encoded protein: CASSLRADGEAFF.

The chain combines TRBV5-1 with TRBJ2-2; 10 nucleotides match TRBD1. Looked up from germline, CDR1 is SGHRS and CDR2 is YFSETQ. This CDR3 comprises 15 residues. The J segment lost 5 bases and the V segment lost 4 bases, leaving 5 bases of the junction unmatched. The CDR3 sequence: CASSKGTGVTGELFF. DNA of the CDR3: TGCGCCAGCAGCAAAGGGACAGGGGTAACCGGGGAGCTGTTTTTT.

The chain uses TRBV20-1 and TRBJ1-4; unclear D gene. The CDR3 is 17 amino acids. CDR1 and CDR2 (germline): DFQATT, SNEGSKA (reference sequence). Trimming shortened V by 2 bases and J by 4 bases, and 20 bases separated the two germline ends. The CDR3 region is CSARKTRTSRINEKLFF. DNA of the CDR3: TGCAGTGCTAGAAAGACCAGGACTAGCAGGATTAATGAAAAACTGTTTTTT.

In regard to this clonotype: A read error may account for a junction end that differs from germline. V is TRBV29-1 and J is TRBJ2-1; D is ambiguous. This CDR3 spans 16 amino acids. Germline-derived CDR1 and CDR2 are SQVTM and ANQGSEA. The CDR3 here is CSIEDPRRNSYNEQFF. DNA for the CDR3: TGTAGCATTGAAGATCCCCGCCGAAATTCCTACAATGAGCAGTTCTTC.

About this clonotype itself: The CDR3 does not close with the conserved phenylalanine or tryptophan, likely indicating a read error. J is TRBJ2-3 and V is TRBV11-2; D possibly corresponds to TRBD1 (6 bases). CDR1 and CDR2 from the germline V gene are SGHAT and FQNNGV. This CDR3 is 15 amino acids long. CDR3 bases: TGTGTTAGCAGCTTAGGACCCCCAGGGGACCATACGCAGTATTCT. It codes for CVSSLGPPGDHTQYS.

On this clonotype: A read error may explain this, as a much larger clone is one base away. J is TRBJ2-1 and V is TRBV5-1; D is possibly TRBD2 (6 bases). The CDR3 loop spans 15 amino acids. The germline V gene has CDR1 SGHRS and CDR2 YFSETQ. Trimming took 6 bases from V and 4 from J, leaving 17 bases between them. The chain's CDR3 is CASTMAGTEYNEQFF. CDR3 bases: TGCGCCAGCACAATGGCCGGGACTGAATACAATGAGCAGTTCTTC.

A word on this clonotype: One junction end disagrees with the germline gene, perhaps due to a read error. The genes are TRBV4-1 and TRBJ2-1, with D uncertain. The CDR3 loop spans 19 amino acids. Germline CDR1 reads MGHRA; CDR2 reads YSYEKL. The DNA of the CDR3 is TGCGCCAGCAACCTAGATTCCGGGTGGGGTCGCGGTTTCCACAATGATCAGTCCTTC. This encodes CASNLDSGWGRGFHNDQSF.

Points on this clonotype: A much larger clonotype is one base distant, so this may be a read error. V gene TRBV5-1 combines with J gene TRBJ2-1, with D perhaps TRBD2 (6 bases). V lost 4 bases, J lost 7 bases, and 18 bases lay in between. CDR1 and CDR2 (germline): SGHRS, YFSETQ. The CDR3 consists of 15 residues. CDR3 DNA: TGCGCCAGCAGCCACGCTAGCTGGAGGGTGAATGAGCAGTTCTTC. Encoded protein: CASSHASWRVNEQFF.

Notes on this clonotype: Since a much larger clone is just one base distant, this may be a read error. V gene TRBV24-1 combines with J gene TRBJ1-5; 9 bases map to TRBD1. Germline lookup yields CDR1 KGHDR and CDR2 SFDVKD. The CDR3 contains 15 residues. The CDR3 loop reads CATSAPGQGNQSQHF. CDR3 coding DNA: TGTGCCACCAGTGCCCCGGGACAGGGAAATCAGTCCCAGCATTTT.

The chain couples TRBV29-1 to TRBJ2-7, with D uncertain. The CDR3 spans 13 residues. Germline V CDR1 and CDR2: SQVTM, ANQGSEA. The CDR3 bases are TGCATTGTGCCTGACACTTTCTCCTACGAGCAGTACTTC. Translated, it gives CIVPDTFSYEQYF.

This clonotype was seen ten or more times. The chain has TRBV6-2 or TRBV6-3 and TRBJ2-3; the D is unclear. CDR3 length equals 10 residues. Germline CDR1 reads MNHEY; CDR2 reads SVGEGT. The V gene lost 7 bases and the J gene lost 5 bases, with 4 bases spanning the gap. The CDR3 DNA reads as TGTGCCAGCAATAGAGATACGCAGTATTTT. Its translation: CASNRDTQYF.

About this clonotype itself: The junction departs from the called germline gene at one end, perhaps through a read error. V gene TRBV2 combines with J gene TRBJ2-2; TRBD1 is a possible D gene (6 bases). The CDR3 is 14 amino acids. The germline V gene has CDR1 SNHLY and CDR2 FYNNEI. CDR3 sequence: CASNTGRNTGELFF. The CDR3 nucleotides are TGTGCCAGCAATACAGGGCGGAACACCGGGGAACTGTTTTTT.

The chain employs TRBV4-1 and TRBJ2-3; 9 bases match TRBD1. The DNA end lines up better with TRBJ2-2; the J call may be wrong. This CDR3 has 15 amino acids. CDR1 is MGHRA, CDR2 YSYEKL, per germline. The DNA for the CDR3 is TGCGCCAGCAGCCAATCGGGACAGGGCACAGATACGCTGTTTTTT. Protein sequence: CASSQSGQGTDTLFF.

As to this clonotype: An end of the junction does not agree with germline; a read error may underlie this. V is TRBV14 and J is TRBJ2-3, with TRBD1 matching over 7 bases. The length of the CDR3 is 13 residues. Germline loops: CDR1 SGHDN, CDR2 FVKESK. CDR3 in DNA: TGTGCCAGCAGCCAGGGACAGACAGGTACGCAGTATTTT. It specifies CASSQGQTGTQYF.

As regards this clonotype: This likely comes from a read error, as the CDR3 has no conserved phenylalanine or tryptophan at its end. V usage is TRBV20-1 and J usage is TRBJ2-1, with 14 bases matching TRBD2. Germline CDR1 is DFQATT and CDR2 is SNEGSKA (reference sequence). V lost 6 bases and J lost 8; bases outside the gene matches: 12. This CDR3 region has 16 residues. Here the CDR3 DNA reads TGCAGTGCCATAGACCCGGGACTAGCGGGAGACTATGAGCAGTTCTTA. Protein: CSAIDPGLAGDYEQFL.

Remarks on this clonotype: This may come from a read error, since a much larger clone is one base off. The genes are TRBV24-1 and TRBJ2-7, with D perhaps being TRBD1 or TRBD2 (5 bases each). Looked up from germline, CDR1 is KGHDR and CDR2 is SFDVKD. The CDR3 length is 16 residues. CDR3: CTTSAGTINRGYEQYF. Written as DNA, the CDR3 is TGTACCACCAGTGCCGGGACGATCAATCGGGGCTACGAGCAGTACTTC.